The 18 T cell receptor beta chains below come from one sample, sequenced in a study of blood T cells in healthy people across ages. Through a sample-barcoded 5' primer and a J-beta primer mix, a second PCR was run for roughly 6 to 12 cycles. TCRdb used MiXCR to reprocess the 5' RACE reads, holding one entry per CDR3 protein. Here the sample spans roughly 1.6 million distinct CDR3 sequences, 34% being singletons. The material sequenced was blood. The receptors here all came from a woman aged 25 to 39 in good health.

The chain has TRBV11-2 and TRBJ2-4; D could derive from TRBD1 or TRBD2 (5 bases each). V lost 5 bases to trimming and J lost 0 bases, with 11 bases between them. The germline V gene encodes CDR1 SGHAT and CDR2 FQNNGV. This CDR3 has 15 residues. For the CDR3, the DNA is TGTGCCAGCAGCGTCGGGGCAGCAGCCAAAAACATTCAGTACTTC. Translating gives CASSVGAAAKNIQYF.

This clonotype was counted only a few times. The V and J genes are TRBV12-3 or TRBV12-4 and TRBJ2-2; TRBD1 or TRBD2 may be the D gene (7 bases each). V was pared by 0 bases and J by 5 bases, with 19 bases between. The length of the CDR3 is 18 residues. CDR3 in DNA: TGTGCCAGCAGTTTAGCGCGTTTCCGACAGGGAGGGACCGGGGAGCTGTTTTTT. Its translation: CASSLARFRQGGTGELFF.

This clonotype was picked up a small number of times. At one of its ends the junction is not consistent with the germline gene, which may arise from a read error. V is TRBV9 and J is TRBJ2-1, with 8 bases lining up with TRBD2. The germline V gene encodes CDR1 SGDLS and CDR2 YYNGEE. The CDR3 length is 14 residues. CDR3: CAGSVERETDEQFF. The CDR3, as DNA: TGTGCCGGCAGCGTGGAGCGGGAGACTGATGAGCAGTTCTTC.

This clonotype was counted a few times. The V and J genes are TRBV7-9 and TRBJ2-1; D gene uncertain. V shed 0 bases and J shed 2 bases, with 11 bases lying between them. The CDR3 covers 16 residues. The germline V gene has CDR1 SEHNR and CDR2 FQNEAQ (reference sequence). CDR3 DNA sequence: TGTGCCAGCAGCTTAGCCGCGGCAGAGCCCTACAATGAGCAGTTCTTC. This translates into CASSLAAAEPYNEQFF.

The chain links TRBV12-3 or TRBV12-4 to TRBJ2-3; 7 positions match TRBD1. V lost 7 bases, J lost 5 bases, and 9 bases stayed unmatched. The CDR3 has 14 residues. The CDR3 DNA reads TGTGCCAGCATCATCAGGGGGATTGAAGATACGCAGTATTTT. It translates to CASIIRGIEDTQYF.

The chain is built from TRBV3-1 and TRBJ2-3; 7 positions match TRBD1. CDR3 length equals 16 residues. CDR1 and CDR2 (germline): LGHDT, YNNKEL (reference sequence). The V gene end was trimmed by 0 bases and the J gene end by 3 bases; junction bases not matched to a gene: 6. In DNA, the CDR3 is TGTGCCAGCAGCCAAGATCGATTCAGGGGGACAGATACGCAGTATTTT. Translated: CASSQDRFRGTDTQYF.

V gene TRBV12-3 or TRBV12-4 combines with J gene TRBJ2-1; 12 nucleotides match TRBD2. Trimming removed 10 bases from V and 10 bases from J; junction bases left unmatched: 11. CDR3 length: 14 amino acids. CDR3 coding DNA: TGTGCCACCTCGAAGGGACTAGCGGGTGGGGAGCAGTTCTTC. Encoded protein: CATSKGLAGGEQFF.

This clonotype was counted a few times. V and J are TRBV5-5 and TRBJ2-3, with 7 bases that match TRBD2. The CDR3 spans 17 residues. Germline V CDR1 and CDR2: SGHKS, YYEKEE (reference sequence). V was pared by 0 bases and J by 5 bases, with 12 bases of the junction left unmatched. The CDR3 protein is CASSLGQRRESGDTQYF. The CDR3 DNA reads TGTGCCAGCAGCTTGGGACAGCGGCGGGAGTCGGGAGATACGCAGTATTTT.

The rearrangement links TRBV11-2 to TRBJ2-1; the D gene is possibly TRBD2 (6 bases). CDR3 length equals 16 residues. The germline gives CDR1 SGHAT, CDR2 FQNNGV. The V and J ends lost 2 bases and 8 bases respectively, with 19 bases between them. CDR3 in amino acids: CASSLLLAPKGDEQFF. The CDR3 nucleotides read TGTGCCAGCAGCTTATTACTAGCCCCTAAAGGGGATGAGCAGTTCTTC.

The sample holds a few counts of this clonotype. V is TRBV2 and J is TRBJ2-3; D possibly uses TRBD1 or TRBD2 (7 bases each). Germline lookup yields CDR1 SNHLY and CDR2 FYNNEI. The V end was cut by 4 bases, the J end by 14 bases, with 16 bases between. This CDR3 has 12 amino acids. The CDR3: CASSVRQGGRYF. The CDR3 DNA reads TGTGCCAGCAGTGTTCGACAGGGAGGGAGGTATTTT.

This clonotype was observed a few times. V and J are TRBV20-1 and TRBJ2-1, with a tentative D call TRBD2 (6 bases). Germline values: CDR1 DFQATT, CDR2 SNEGSKA (reference sequence). The V and J ends lost 5 bases and 1 base respectively, with 15 bases between them. This CDR3 is built from 15 residues. DNA of the CDR3: TGCAGTGCTTGGCATCGGACTACTTCCTACAATGAGCAGTTCTTC. As protein: CSAWHRTTSYNEQFF.

The V and J genes are TRBV7-8 and TRBJ2-7; D is possibly TRBD1 (5 bases). CDR1 is SGHVS and CDR2 is FQNEAQ in the germline V gene. Trimming left V 0 bases short and J 2 bases short, with 17 bases between. The CDR3 contains 17 residues. For the CDR3, the DNA is TGTGCCAGCAGCTTAGCTCCCCGGCAGGGCCAAACCTACGAGCAGTACTTC. Translated: CASSLAPRQGQTYEQYF.

A word on this clonotype: Relative to the germline gene, one junction end is altered; a read error may explain this. J is TRBJ2-5 and V is TRBV5-1; D may be TRBD1 (6 bases). This CDR3 has 14 residues. From germline, CDR1 is SGHRS and CDR2 YFSETQ. CDR3 sequence: CASNLDGQQETQYF. Written as DNA, the CDR3 is TGCGCCAGCAACTTGGATGGACAGCAAGAGACCCAGTACTTC.

There are many counts of this clonotype. The chain carries TRBV4-1 and TRBJ2-1, with TRBD2 matching 7 bases. This CDR3 spans 15 amino acids. Germline V CDR1 and CDR2: MGHRA, YSYEKL. The V and J ends lost 3 bases and 3 bases, in that order; junction bases with no gene match: 5. This CDR3 is CASSHRLADYNEQFF. As DNA, the CDR3 is TGCGCCAGCAGCCATCGGCTAGCGGACTACAATGAGCAGTTCTTC.

Regarding this clonotype: It may be a read error: a sequence one base away is much more abundant. The CDR3 sequence: CSVESGHSGANVQTF. In DNA, the CDR3 is TGCAGCGTTGAATCCGGGCACTCTGGGGCCAACGTCCAGACTTTC. The chain couples TRBV29-1 to TRBJ2-6; maybe TRBD1 (5 bases). CDR3 length equals 15 residues. Germline CDR1 reads SQVTM; CDR2 reads ANQGSEA.

This clonotype has a handful of counts. This chain uses TRBV5-1 with TRBJ2-1; 8 bases line up with TRBD2. The CDR3 consists of 16 residues. Looked up from germline, CDR1 is SGHRS and CDR2 is YFSETQ. With 7 bases clipped from V and 9 bases from J, the junction kept 18 bases outside the gene matches. The CDR3 coding sequence is TGCGCCAGCGCAATTTTAGGACTAGCTGGTCCAGCTGAGCAGTTCTTC. Translating gives CASAILGLAGPAEQFF. The full variable domain, completed using reference TRBV5-1 and TRBJ2-1, is KAGVTQTPRYLIKTRGQQVTLSCSPISGHRSVSWYQQTPGQGLQFLFEYFSETQRNKGNFPGRFSGRQFSNSRSEMNVSTLELGDSALYLCASAILGLAGPAEQFFGPGTRLTVL.

This clonotype was counted a few times. This chain connects TRBV28 to TRBJ2-7, with 7 bases identical to TRBD2. The V gene end was trimmed by 2 bases and the J gene end by 3 bases; junction bases not matched to a gene: 4. This CDR3 is built from 14 residues. Germline CDR1 is MDHEN and CDR2 is SYDVKM. The CDR3 sequence is CASSLEAGFYEQYF. The CDR3 DNA reads as TGTGCCAGCAGTTTAGAAGCGGGGTTCTACGAGCAGTACTTC.

The chain combines TRBV5-1 with TRBJ1-2; 7 bases are shared with TRBD1. V lost 4 bases, J lost 7 bases, and 13 bases stayed unmatched. This CDR3 has 15 amino acids. Germline-derived CDR1 and CDR2 are SGHRS and YFSETQ. CDR3 bases: TGCGCCAGCAGCCCCGACAGGGAGGTCTTAGGTGGCTACACCTTC. This translates into CASSPDREVLGGYTF. Complete variable domain (other parts from reference TRBV5-1 and TRBJ1-2): KAGVTQTPRYLIKTRGQQVTLSCSPISGHRSVSWYQQTPGQGLQFLFEYFSETQRNKGNFPGRFSGRQFSNSRSEMNVSTLELGDSALYLCASSPDREVLGGYTFGSGTRLTVV.